This TCR beta chain stems from a study of shared clonotypes between healthy human individuals. Findings and caveats of the study: In general, naive subsets displayed greater estimated richness than memory subsets did.

As concerns this clone: The antigen is not known.

V was shortened by 4 bases and J by 1 base, with 13 bases between the two germline ends. The length of the CDR3 is 15 residues. CDR1 MGHRA and CDR2 YSYEKL come from the germline V gene. Naive-designated CD8 cells lacked CD45RO, were positively enriched for CCR7, and omitted terminally differentiated effector memory CD45RA+ cells. Profiled with immunoSEQ multiplex PCR; TCRdb holds only in-frame clones, not every one. Counted here are millions of clones, more than 85% occurring once; the ten biggest clones make up over 1.5%. The chain employs TRBV4-1 and TRBJ1-1; possibly TRBD1 for D (6 bases). The sequenced sample consisted of naive CD8+ T cells from PBMCs. The receptor was isolated from a man aged 18-30 years in good health. Some clones in this sample may be carry-over from other donors' samples. As DNA, the CDR3 is TGCGCCAGCAGCCCAACCGACAGGAGGAACACTGAAGCTTTCTTT. Its protein is CASSPTDRRNTEAFF.